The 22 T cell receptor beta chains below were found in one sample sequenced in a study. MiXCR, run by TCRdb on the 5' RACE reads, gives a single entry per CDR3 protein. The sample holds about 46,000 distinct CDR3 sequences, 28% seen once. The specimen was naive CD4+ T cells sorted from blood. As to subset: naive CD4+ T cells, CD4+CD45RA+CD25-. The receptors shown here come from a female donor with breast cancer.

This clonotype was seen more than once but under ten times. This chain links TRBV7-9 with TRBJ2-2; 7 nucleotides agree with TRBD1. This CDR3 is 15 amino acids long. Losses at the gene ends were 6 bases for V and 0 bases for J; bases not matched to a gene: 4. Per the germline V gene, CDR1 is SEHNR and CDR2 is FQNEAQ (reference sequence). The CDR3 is CASRPGTANTGELFF. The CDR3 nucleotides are TGTGCCAGCAGACCCGGGACAGCGAACACCGGGGAGCTGTTTTTT.

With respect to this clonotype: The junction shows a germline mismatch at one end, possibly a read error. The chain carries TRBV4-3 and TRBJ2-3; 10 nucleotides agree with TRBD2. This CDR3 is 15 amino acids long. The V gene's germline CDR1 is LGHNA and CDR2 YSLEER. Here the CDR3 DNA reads TGCGCCAGCAGCCAAGGGACTAGCGGAACAGATACGCAGTTTTTT. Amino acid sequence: CASSQGTSGTDTQFF.

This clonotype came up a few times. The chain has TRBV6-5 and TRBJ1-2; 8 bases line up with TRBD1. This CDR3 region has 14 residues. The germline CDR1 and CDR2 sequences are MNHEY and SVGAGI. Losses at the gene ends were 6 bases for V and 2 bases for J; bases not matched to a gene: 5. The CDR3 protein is CASRPTGANYGYTF. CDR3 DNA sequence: TGTGCCAGCAGACCGACAGGGGCCAACTATGGCTACACCTTC.

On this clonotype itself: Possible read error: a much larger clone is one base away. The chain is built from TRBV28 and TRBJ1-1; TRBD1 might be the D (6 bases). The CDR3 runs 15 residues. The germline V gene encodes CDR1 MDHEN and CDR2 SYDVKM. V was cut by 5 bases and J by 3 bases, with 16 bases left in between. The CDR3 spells CASSVRGRGDTEAFF. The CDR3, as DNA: TGTGCCAGCAGTGTTCGAGGCAGGGGTGACACTGAAGCTTTCTTT.

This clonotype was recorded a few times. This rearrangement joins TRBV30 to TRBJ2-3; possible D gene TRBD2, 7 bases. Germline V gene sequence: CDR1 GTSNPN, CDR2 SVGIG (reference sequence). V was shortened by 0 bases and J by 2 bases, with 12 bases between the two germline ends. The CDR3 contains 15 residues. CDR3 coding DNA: TGTGCCTGGAGTGTACTGGCGGGGGCCACAGATACGCAGTATTTT. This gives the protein CAWSVLAGATDTQYF.

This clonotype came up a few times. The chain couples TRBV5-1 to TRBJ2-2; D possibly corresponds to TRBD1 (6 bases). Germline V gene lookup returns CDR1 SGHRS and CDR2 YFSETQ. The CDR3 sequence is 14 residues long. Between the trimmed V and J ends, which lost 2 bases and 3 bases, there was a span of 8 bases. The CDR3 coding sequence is TGCGCCAGCAGCTTTGAGGGGGACACCGGGGAGCTGTTTTTT. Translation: CASSFEGDTGELFF.

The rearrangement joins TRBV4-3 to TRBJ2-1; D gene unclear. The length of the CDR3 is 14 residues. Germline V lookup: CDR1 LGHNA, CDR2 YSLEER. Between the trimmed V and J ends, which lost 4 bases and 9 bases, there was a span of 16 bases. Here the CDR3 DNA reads TGCGCCAGCAGCCTGACCAGGCGGAGTAGTGAGCAGTTCTTC. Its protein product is CASSLTRRSSEQFF.

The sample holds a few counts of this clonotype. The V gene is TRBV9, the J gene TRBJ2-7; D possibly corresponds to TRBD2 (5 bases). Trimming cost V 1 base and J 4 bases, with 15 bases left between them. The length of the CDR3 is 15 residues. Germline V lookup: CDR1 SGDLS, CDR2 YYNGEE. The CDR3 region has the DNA TGTGCCAGCAGCGTATCAACGGACGGGAATTACGAGCAGTACTTC. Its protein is CASSVSTDGNYEQYF.

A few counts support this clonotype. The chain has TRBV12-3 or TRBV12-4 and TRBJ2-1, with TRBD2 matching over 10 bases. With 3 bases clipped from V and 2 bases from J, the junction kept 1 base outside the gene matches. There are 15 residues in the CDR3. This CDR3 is CASSFGLAAYNEQFF. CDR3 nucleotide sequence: TGTGCCAGCAGTTTCGGACTAGCGGCCTACAATGAGCAGTTCTTC.

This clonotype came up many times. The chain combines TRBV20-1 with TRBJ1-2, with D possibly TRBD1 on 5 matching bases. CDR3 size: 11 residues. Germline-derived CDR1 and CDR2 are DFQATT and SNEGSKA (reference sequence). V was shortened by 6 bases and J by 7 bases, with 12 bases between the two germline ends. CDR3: CSASGGVGYTF. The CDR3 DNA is TGCAGTGCCAGCGGGGGGGTTGGCTACACCTTC.

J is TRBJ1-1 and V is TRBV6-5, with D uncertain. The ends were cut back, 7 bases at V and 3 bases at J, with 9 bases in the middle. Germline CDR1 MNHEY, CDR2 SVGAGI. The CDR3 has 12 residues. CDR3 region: CASKGGYTEAFF. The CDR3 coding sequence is TGTGCCAGCAAAGGCGGATACACTGAAGCTTTCTTT.

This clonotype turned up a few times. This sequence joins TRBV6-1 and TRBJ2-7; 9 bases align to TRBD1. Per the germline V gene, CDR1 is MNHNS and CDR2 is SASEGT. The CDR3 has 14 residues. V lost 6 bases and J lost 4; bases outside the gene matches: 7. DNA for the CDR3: TGTGCCAGCAGAGCCCGACAGGGGGGGTACGAGCAGTACTTC. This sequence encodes CASRARQGGYEQYF.

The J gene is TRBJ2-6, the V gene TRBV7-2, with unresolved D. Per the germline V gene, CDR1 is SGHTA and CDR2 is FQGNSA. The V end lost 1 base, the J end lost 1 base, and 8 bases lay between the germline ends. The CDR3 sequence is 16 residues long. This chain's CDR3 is CASSLGSASGANVLTF. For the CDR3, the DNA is TGTGCCAGCAGCTTAGGGAGTGCTTCTGGGGCCAACGTCCTGACTTTC.

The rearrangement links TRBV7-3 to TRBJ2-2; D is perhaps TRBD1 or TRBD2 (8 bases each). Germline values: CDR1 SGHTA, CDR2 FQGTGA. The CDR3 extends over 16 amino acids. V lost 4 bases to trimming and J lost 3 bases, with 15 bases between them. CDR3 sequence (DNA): TGTGCCAGCAGCTACAGGGGGACTAGGGACACCGGGGAGCTGTTTTTT. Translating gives CASSYRGTRDTGELFF.

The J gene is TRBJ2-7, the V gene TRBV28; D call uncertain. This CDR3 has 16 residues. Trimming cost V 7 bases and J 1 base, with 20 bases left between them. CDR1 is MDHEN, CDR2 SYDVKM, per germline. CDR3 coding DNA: TGTGCCAGCACCCAGGAAAGGTCCCTGGGGTCCTACGAGCAGTACTTC. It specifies CASTQERSLGSYEQYF.

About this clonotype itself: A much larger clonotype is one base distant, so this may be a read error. The CDR3 spells CASTPRTGQGTQYF. The CDR3 nucleotides are TGTGCCAGCACCCCACGGACAGGGCAAGGGACCCAGTACTTC. This chain joins TRBV6-2 or TRBV6-3 and TRBJ2-5; TRBD1 matches at 8 bases. Per the germline V gene, CDR1 is MNHEY and CDR2 is SVGEGT. The CDR3 consists of 14 residues.

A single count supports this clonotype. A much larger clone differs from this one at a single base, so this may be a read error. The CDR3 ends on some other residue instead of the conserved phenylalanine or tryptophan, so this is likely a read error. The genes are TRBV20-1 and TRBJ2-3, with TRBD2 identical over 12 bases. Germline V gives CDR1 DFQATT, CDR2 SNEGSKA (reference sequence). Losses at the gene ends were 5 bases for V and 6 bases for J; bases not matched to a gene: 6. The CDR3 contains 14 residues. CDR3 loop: CSAGLAGRVDTQYL. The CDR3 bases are TGCAGTGCTGGACTAGCGGGAAGAGTTGATACGCAGTATCTT.

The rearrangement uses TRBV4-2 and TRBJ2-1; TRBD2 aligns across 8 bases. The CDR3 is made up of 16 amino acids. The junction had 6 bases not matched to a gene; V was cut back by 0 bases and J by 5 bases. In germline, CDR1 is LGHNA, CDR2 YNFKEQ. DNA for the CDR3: TGTGCCAGCAGCCAAGAGCCGGGAGGGCCCCACAATGAGCAGTTCTTC. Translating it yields CASSQEPGGPHNEQFF.

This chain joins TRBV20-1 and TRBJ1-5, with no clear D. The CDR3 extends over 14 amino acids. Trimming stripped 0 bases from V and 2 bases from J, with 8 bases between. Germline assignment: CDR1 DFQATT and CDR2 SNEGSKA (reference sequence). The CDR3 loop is CSARDPKGNQPQHF. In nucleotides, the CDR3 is TGCAGTGCTAGAGATCCAAAAGGCAATCAGCCCCAGCATTTT.

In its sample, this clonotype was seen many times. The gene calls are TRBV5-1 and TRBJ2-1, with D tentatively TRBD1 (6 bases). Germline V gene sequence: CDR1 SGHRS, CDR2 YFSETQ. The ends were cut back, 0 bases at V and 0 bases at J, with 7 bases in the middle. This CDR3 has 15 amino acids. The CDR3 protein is CASSLEGGSYNEQFF. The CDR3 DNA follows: TGCGCCAGCAGCTTGGAAGGGGGCTCCTACAATGAGCAGTTCTTC.

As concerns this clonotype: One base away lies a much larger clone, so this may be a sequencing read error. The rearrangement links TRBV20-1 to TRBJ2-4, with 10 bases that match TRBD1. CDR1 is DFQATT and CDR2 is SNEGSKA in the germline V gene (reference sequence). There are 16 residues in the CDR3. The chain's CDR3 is CGARAPKTGGGDIQYF. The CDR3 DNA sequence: TGCGGTGCTAGAGCCCCAAAGACAGGGGGCGGGGACATTCAGTACTTC.

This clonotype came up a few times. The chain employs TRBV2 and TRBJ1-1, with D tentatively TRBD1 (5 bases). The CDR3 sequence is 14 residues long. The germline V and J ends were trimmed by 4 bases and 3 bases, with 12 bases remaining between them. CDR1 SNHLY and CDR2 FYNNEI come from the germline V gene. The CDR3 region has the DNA TGTGCCAGCAGTGCCCTGACAGAAGACACTGAAGCTTTCTTT. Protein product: CASSALTEDTEAFF.